One T cell receptor (beta chain) is described in this entry. Deep-level settings were used for running the assay. Among the unsorted PBMC samples, replicate PCRs used approximately 270 ng DNA, 30,000 to 35,000 T cell genomes. As processed by the authors: There were no quality scores in the junction-only immunoSEQ sequences, so filtering differed. Profiled with immunoSEQ multiplex PCR; TCRdb holds only in-frame clones, not every one. V and J calls and clone size are given by that table; D and trimming were obtained from the DNA. This table has some 490,000 clones, roughly 80% appearing once. This specimen comes from a study of shared clonotypes between healthy human individuals. The CDR3 length is 17 residues. Per the germline V gene, CDR1 is MGHRA and CDR2 is YSYEKL. V shed 1 base and J shed 0 bases, with 10 bases lying between them.

The source is a woman aged 40 to 50 in good health. Some clones in this sample may be carry-over from other donors' samples. Sequencing was performed on PBMCs. The chain has TRBV4-1 and TRBJ2-6, with unresolved D. The CDR3 sequence: CASSQVGTASGANVLTF. CDR3 DNA sequence: TGCGCCAGCAGCCAAGTAGGAACAGCCTCTGGGGCCAACGTCCTGACTTTC.